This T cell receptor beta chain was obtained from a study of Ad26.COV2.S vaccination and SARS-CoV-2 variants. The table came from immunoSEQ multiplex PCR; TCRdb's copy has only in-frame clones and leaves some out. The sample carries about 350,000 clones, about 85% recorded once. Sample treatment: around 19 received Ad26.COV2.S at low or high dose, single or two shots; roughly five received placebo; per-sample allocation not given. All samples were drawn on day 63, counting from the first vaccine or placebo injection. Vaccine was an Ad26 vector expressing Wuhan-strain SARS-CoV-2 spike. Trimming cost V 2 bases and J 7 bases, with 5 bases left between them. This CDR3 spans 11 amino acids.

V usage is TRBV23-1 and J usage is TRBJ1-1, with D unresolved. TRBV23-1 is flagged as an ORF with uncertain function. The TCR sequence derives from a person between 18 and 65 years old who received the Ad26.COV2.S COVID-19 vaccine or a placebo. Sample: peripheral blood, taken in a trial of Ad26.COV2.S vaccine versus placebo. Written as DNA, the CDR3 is TGCGCCAGCAGTCAAGTCAGTGAAGCTTTCTTT. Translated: CASSQVSEAFF.